What follows are 3 T cell receptor beta chains derived from one specimen sequenced in a study of identifying expanded T cells in peripheral blood. TCRdb's table, derived via immunoSEQ multiplex PCR, lists solely in-frame clones and lacks some. This table holds approximately 140,000 clones, 75% to 90% found once. The source material was blood. These receptors came from a person aged 18-70 years in good health.

The V gene is TRBV7-9, the J gene TRBJ1-2; D gene uncertain. The CDR3 extends over 17 amino acids. From germline, CDR1 is SEHNR and CDR2 FQNEAQ (reference sequence). Trimming took 2 bases from V and 1 from J, leaving 17 bases between them. CDR3 DNA sequence: TGTGCCAGCAGCTTACGCGATTTGGGCAGCCTTAACTATGGCTACACCTTC. As protein: CASSLRDLGSLNYGYTF.

This rearrangement joins TRBV21-1 to TRBJ2-2; TRBD2 is the table's D call and was not checked against the DNA. TRBV21-1 is reported as a pseudogene. The CDR3 spans 16 residues. The CDR3, as DNA: TGTGCCAGCAGCAAAGAGGCTAGCCCGAACACCGGGGAGCTGTTTTTT. It is translated as CASSKEASPNTGELFF.

This chain links TRBV5-4 with TRBJ2-5, with TRBD1 matching 8 bases. This CDR3 contains 13 residues. Looked up from germline, CDR1 is SGHNT and CDR2 is YYREEE (reference sequence). Germline trimming cut 4 bases from V and 5 bases from J; bases unmatched to any gene: 4. CDR3 amino acids: CASSLRQGETQYF. The CDR3 bases are TGTGCCAGCAGCCTACGACAGGGGGAGACCCAGTACTTC.